This T cell receptor beta chain was sequenced in a study of blood T cell repertoires in COVID-19. About the research overall: Both acute and convalescent COVID-19 samples were obtained from the United States, Italy and Spain. PBMCs, B-cell-depleted T cells, or T cells were the source of the cDNA or gDNA that made up the material.

Sequencing was performed with immunoSEQ multiplex PCR; in TCRdb, only in-frame clones are kept and a portion is missing. Counted here are roughly 300,000 clones, roughly 83% occurring once; the ten biggest clones make up 1.6%. The ends lost 2 bases at V and 3 bases at J; junction bases unmatched: 5. There are 15 residues in the CDR3. Germline CDR1 is KGHSH and CDR2 is LQKENI. Sequencing was done on a sample of peripheral blood. The chain couples TRBV18 to TRBJ2-3, with 7 nucleotides matching TRBD2. The sequence was obtained from a woman in her forties or fifties with acute or convalescent COVID-19. CDR3 protein: CASSPGGVRTDTQYF. CDR3 nucleotide sequence: TGTGCCAGCTCACCAGGGGGGGTGAGAACAGATACGCAGTATTTT.